What follows are 13 T cell receptor beta chains derived from one specimen sequenced in a study of T-cell memory formation after mild COVID-19. TCRdb used MiXCR to reprocess the 5' RACE reads, holding one entry per CDR3 protein. The repertoire holds around 200,000 distinct CDR3 sequences, with about 20% as singletons. The sample was PBMCs or a T cell subset sorted from them (not recorded which). These receptor sequences come from an adult woman who had mild COVID-19 (a few samples of this study predate the infection). Cell type and time point are not known.

The V gene is TRBV20-1, the J gene TRBJ2-7, with a tentative D call TRBD2 (7 bases). Germline assignment: CDR1 DFQATT and CDR2 SNEGSKA (reference sequence). V lost 4 bases to trimming and J lost 2 bases, with 21 bases between them. This CDR3 comprises 16 residues. Here the CDR3 reads CSATHPGRGHTYEQYF. CDR3 in DNA: TGCAGTGCTACACATCCGGGGCGGGGGCACACCTACGAGCAGTACTTC.

The CDR3 nucleotides are TGCGCCAGCAGCCAAGATAGAGAGGGGATATCCTACGAGCAGTACTTC. It specifies CASSQDREGISYEQYF. The chain is built from TRBV4-1 and TRBJ2-7, with D perhaps matching TRBD1 or TRBD2 (5 bases each). The CDR3 runs to 16 residues. Germline CDR1 reads MGHRA; CDR2 reads YSYEKL. The V end lost 0 bases, the J end lost 1 base, and 13 bases lay between the germline ends.

The V gene is TRBV6-2 or TRBV6-3, the J gene TRBJ1-1; 8 nucleotides line up with TRBD1. CDR1 and CDR2 from the germline V gene are MNHEY and SVGEGT. The CDR3 is 15 amino acids. After removal of 2 bases from V and 5 bases from J, the junction contained 7 bases not matched to a gene. The CDR3 nucleotides are TGTGCCAGCAGTTACCGCGTCACAGGGGGGACTGAAGCTTTCTTT. This translates into CASSYRVTGGTEAFF.

This clonotype showed up just a few times. The chain uses TRBV24-1 and TRBJ2-1, with 8 bases that match TRBD1. Germline V gene lookup returns CDR1 KGHDR and CDR2 SFDVKD. The trim removed 3 bases at V and 2 bases at J, leaving 5 bases unmatched. The CDR3 covers 16 residues. In DNA form, the CDR3 reads TGTGCCACCAGTGATACTCAGGGGGCGCCCTACAATGAGCAGTTCTTC. This gives the protein CATSDTQGAPYNEQFF.

This chain uses TRBV12-3 or TRBV12-4 with TRBJ2-2; possibly TRBD2 for D (5 bases). The CDR3 is 16 amino acids. Trimming took 6 bases from V and 3 from J, leaving 17 bases between them. In nucleotides, the CDR3 is TGTGCCAGCAGCGCTAAAAGGTGGACTCACACCGGGGAGCTGTTTTTT. It is translated as CASSAKRWTHTGELFF.

CDR3: CASSFGVTTDTQYF. Written as DNA, the CDR3 is TGTGCCAGCAGTTTTGGGGTTACCACAGATACGCAGTATTTT. The J gene is TRBJ2-3, the V gene TRBV27; D remains unclear. The CDR3 extends over 14 amino acids. Germline V gene data show CDR1 as MNHEY and CDR2 as SMNVEV (reference sequence). The V gene lost 3 bases and the J gene lost 2 bases, with 9 bases spanning the gap.

This clonotype was counted a few times. The gene calls are TRBV7-9 and TRBJ2-5; D gene unclear. CDR1 and CDR2 (germline): SEHNR, FQNEAQ (reference sequence). CDR3 length: 15 residues. Trimming took 4 bases from V and 5 from J, leaving 17 bases between them. The CDR3 bases are TGTGCCAGCAGCTCCCGGGCCCCCGTTCCGGAGACCCAGTACTTC. Translating gives CASSSRAPVPETQYF.

This clonotype turned up a few times. The CDR3 here is CASSYSSSYSSYNEQFF. The CDR3 coding sequence is TGTGCCAGCAGTTACTCGTCGAGTTATAGCTCCTACAATGAGCAGTTCTTC. This chain links TRBV6-2 or TRBV6-3 with TRBJ2-1; the D is unclear. Germline values: CDR1 MNHEY, CDR2 SVGEGT. The V end lost 0 bases, the J end lost 0 bases, and 12 bases lay between the germline ends. CDR3 length: 17 residues.

This clonotype has at least ten counts. The CDR3 region is CASSPLGGNTEAFF. The DNA of the CDR3 is TGTGCCAGCAGCCCCCTTGGGGGGAACACTGAAGCTTTCTTT. The chain joins TRBV7-3 to TRBJ1-1; perhaps TRBD1 as D (5 bases). Trimming stripped 5 bases from V and 1 base from J, with 11 bases between. The germline gives CDR1 SGHTA, CDR2 FQGTGA. This CDR3 has 14 residues.

This clonotype came up many times. The chain carries TRBV4-3 and TRBJ2-7, with 7 positions matching TRBD1. CDR1 is LGHNA, CDR2 YSLEER, per germline. This CDR3 is 15 amino acids long. Trimming at V came to 3 bases and at J to 3 bases, leaving 8 bases not matched to a gene. CDR3 sequence reads: CASSQAGGEIYEQYF. CDR3 DNA: TGCGCCAGCAGCCAGGCAGGGGGAGAAATCTACGAGCAGTACTTC.

This clonotype has only a few counts. CDR3 protein: CASSIFASSNYGYTF. Here the CDR3 DNA reads TGTGCCAGTAGTATTTTCGCTTCTTCTAACTATGGCTACACCTTC. V gene TRBV19 combines with J gene TRBJ1-2; D is ambiguous. CDR1 is LNHDA, CDR2 SQIVND, per germline (reference sequence). Trimming took off 3 bases at V and 0 bases at J, with 11 bases between the two ends. The CDR3 contains 15 residues.

V and J are TRBV6-5 and TRBJ2-7; TRBD1 matches 9 bases. The germline V gene encodes CDR1 MNHEY and CDR2 SVGAGI. The CDR3 has 18 amino acids. With V trimmed by 4 bases and J by 4 bases, 17 bases remained unmatched. In nucleotides, the CDR3 is TGTGCCAGCAGTTCCGTCCGACAGGGGGTCTTTTTATCGTACGAGCAGTACTTC. Translation gives CASSSVRQGVFLSYEQYF.

This chain joins TRBV4-3 and TRBJ2-7, with TRBD1 matching over 7 bases. The CDR3 is 15 amino acids. Per the germline V gene, CDR1 is LGHNA and CDR2 is YSLEER. V shed 1 base, J shed 3 bases, and the junction held 6 bases outside the gene matches. Here the CDR3 reads CASSQGPTGDYEQYF. In DNA form, the CDR3 reads TGCGCCAGCAGCCAAGGTCCAACAGGGGACTACGAGCAGTACTTC.